This TCR beta chain came from a study of cytomegalovirus exposure and HLA in healthy donors. Notes on the study in general: Clonal expansion, a later analysis showed, was greater in HLA-associated TCR beta chains than in equally common others. In a later analysis, across HLA loci, associated TCR counts were highest for DRB1, lowest for HLA-C. Most subjects had HLA-A and HLA-B alleles reportedly predicted accurately by TCR beta sequences.

On this clone itself: Its antigen is unknown.

The PCR had 60 Vbeta and 13 Jbeta primers. Method: immunoSEQ multiplex PCR; TCRdb's copy keeps in-frame clones and lacks some. Counted here are about 160,000 clones, around 80% occurring once; the ten biggest clones make up 8.5% to 10%. The V end was cut by 7 bases, the J end by 0 bases, with 26 bases between. This CDR3 spans 19 amino acids. The germline V gene encodes CDR1 SEHNR and CDR2 FQNEAQ (reference sequence). Likely unrecorded immune exposures existed in these nominally healthy donors. Sequences were obtained from PBMCs. The receptor was isolated from a man between 18 and 35 years old in good health and CMV-seropositive. This chain uses TRBV7-9 with TRBJ2-3, with D perhaps TRBD2 (7 bases). The CDR3 region is CASTSNLRGGGTSTDTQYF. CDR3 bases: TGTGCCAGCACCTCAAATCTAAGGGGGGGTGGAACTAGCACAGATACGCAGTATTTT.